This T cell receptor beta chain was captured by sequencing in a study of blood T cell repertoires in COVID-19. Study-wide context: From T cells, B-cell-depleted T cells, or PBMCs came the material, which was cDNA or gDNA.

The V and J ends lost 1 base and 0 bases, in that order; junction bases with no gene match: 7. CDR1 and CDR2 from the germline V gene are SGHDN and FVKESK. The CDR3 length is 18 residues. In the original workflow: Amplification with reference gene primers provided the estimates of nucleated cell counts. Some clones are missing from TCRdb's copy, which holds only in-frame ones; the method was immunoSEQ multiplex PCR. V, J and clone size were drawn from that table, and D and trimming were deduced from the DNA. The sample lists around 250,000 clones; 70% to 90% were seen once. Living in under 30 US areas, the participants were between roughly 18 and 89 years of age. Two negative PCRs, clearance, or symptom resolution characterized the recovered Cohort 3 donors.

The source material was PBMCs or T cells enriched from blood (not recorded which). The rearrangement links TRBV14 to TRBJ2-2; 8 nucleotides match TRBD2. This sequence was found in a woman between 45 and 65 years old who had recovered from COVID-19. The CDR3 coding sequence is TGTGCCAGCAGCCAAGTGCCTTACGGGAGGGCGAACACCGGGGAGCTGTTTTTT. Its protein product is CASSQVPYGRANTGELFF.